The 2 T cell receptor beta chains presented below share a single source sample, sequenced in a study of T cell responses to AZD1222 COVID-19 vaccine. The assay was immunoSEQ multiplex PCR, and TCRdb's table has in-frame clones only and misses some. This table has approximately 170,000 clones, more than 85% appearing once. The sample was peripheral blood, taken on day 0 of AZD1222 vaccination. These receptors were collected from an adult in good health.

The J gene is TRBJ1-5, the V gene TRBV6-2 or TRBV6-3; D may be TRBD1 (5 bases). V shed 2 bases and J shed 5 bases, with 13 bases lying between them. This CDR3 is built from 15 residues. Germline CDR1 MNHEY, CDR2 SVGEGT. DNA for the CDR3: TGTGCCAGCAGTTACCGGGACCCGTGGGATCAGCCCCAGCATTTT. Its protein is CASSYRDPWDQPQHF.

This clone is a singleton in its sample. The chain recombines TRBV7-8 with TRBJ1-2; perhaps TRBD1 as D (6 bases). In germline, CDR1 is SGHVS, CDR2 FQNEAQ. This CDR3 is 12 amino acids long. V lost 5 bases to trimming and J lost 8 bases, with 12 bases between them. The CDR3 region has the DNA TGTGCCAGCAGCAAGACAGGTTTCGGCTACACCTTC. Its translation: CASSKTGFGYTF.